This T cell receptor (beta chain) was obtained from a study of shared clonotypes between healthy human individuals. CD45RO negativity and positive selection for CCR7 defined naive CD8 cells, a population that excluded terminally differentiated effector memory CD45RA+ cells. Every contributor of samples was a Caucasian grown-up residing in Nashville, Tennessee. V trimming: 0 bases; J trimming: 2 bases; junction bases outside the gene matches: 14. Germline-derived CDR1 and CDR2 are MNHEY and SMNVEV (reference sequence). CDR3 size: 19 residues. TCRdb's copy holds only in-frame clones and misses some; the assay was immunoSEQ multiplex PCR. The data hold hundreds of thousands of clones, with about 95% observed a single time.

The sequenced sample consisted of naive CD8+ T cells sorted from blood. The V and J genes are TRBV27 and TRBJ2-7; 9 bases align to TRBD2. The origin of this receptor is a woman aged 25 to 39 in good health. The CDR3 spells CASSLSRTDLAGFPYEQYF. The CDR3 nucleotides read TGTGCCAGCAGTTTATCCCGTACCGATCTAGCGGGATTTCCCTACGAGCAGTACTTC.